The rows below give T cell receptor beta chains drawn from one sample of a study of human T cells and chemical hapten exposure. Via MiXCR, TCRdb re-called the RACE reads, giving one row per CDR3 protein. The sample lists tens of thousands of distinct CDR3 sequences, over 9% occurring once. This specimen consisted of whole blood, obtained in connection with sensitization to the hapten diphenylcyclopropenone (DPC). These receptors were taken from a woman aged 50 to 60 with alopecia areata. Some clones in this sample may be carry-over from other donors' samples. Each CDR3 is given with its conserved first and last residue. The D gene is left open where the match is weak. Size values are once, few and many counts, or a class for expanded clones, and some rows have none.

cdr3_nt cdr3_aa j_call v_call clone_size d_call
TGTGCCTGGAGCCAACGGGACACTGAAGCTTTCTTT CAWSQRDTEAFF TRBJ1-1 TRBV30 NA NA
TGTGCCAGCAGCTTAGACAGGGCTGATACGCAGTATTTT CASSLDRADTQYF TRBJ2-3 TRBV7-2 many NA
TGTGCCAGCAGTGTGGGACCCGGAGGCGAGCAGTTCTTC CASSVGPGGEQFF TRBJ2-1 TRBV25-1 NA NA
TGCAGCGCGCGGGGATCAGAGACCCAGTACTTC CSARGSETQYF TRBJ2-5 TRBV29-1 NA NA
TGTGCCAGCTCACCACTTTCAGGGACCACAGCAGATACGCAGTATTTT CASSPLSGTTADTQYF TRBJ2-3 TRBV18 NA NA
TGTGCCAGCAGCTCTCAGACCGGGTCCCCCACTTTAACGCGGTATTTT CASSSQTGSPTLTRYF TRBJ2-3 TRBV7-9 few NA
TGTGCCAGCAGCTTGGGGCAGGCGAATACGCAGTATTTT CASSLGQANTQYF TRBJ2-3 TRBV7-9 NA NA
TGTGCCAGCAGTTCAAAGGGATTTCAAGAGACCCAGTACTTC CASSSKGFQETQYF TRBJ2-5 TRBV28 NA NA
TGTGCCAGCAGTTCAGTCGGGCAGGGGGCTGGTGGGACCCAGTACTTC CASSSVGQGAGGTQYF TRBJ2-5 TRBV28 NA TRBD1
TGTGCCAGCAGCTCTCCGGGCTACGAGCAGTACTTC CASSSPGYEQYF TRBJ2-7 TRBV28 many NA
TGTGCCAGCAGCTTAAACCCAGGGGGGGTCACTGAAGCTTTCTTT CASSLNPGGVTEAFF TRBJ1-1 TRBV7-3 many TRBD1
TGTGCCAGCAGCGTAGGCGGGAGGGCCTGGGATGAGCAGTTCTTC CASSVGGRAWDEQFF TRBJ2-1 TRBV9 many TRBD2
TGCAGCGTTGAGGACAGGGTAAGGGGGAACACTGAAGCTTTCTTT CSVEDRVRGNTEAFF TRBJ1-1 TRBV29-1 NA TRBD1
TGTGCCAGCAGCTTGGCCCCGGGGTCGGCGCGAGGCTACACCTTC CASSLAPGSARGYTF TRBJ1-2 TRBV5-4 NA NA
TGTGCCAGCAGTGATCAGGGCATCATGAACACTGAAGCTTTCTTT CASSDQGIMNTEAFF TRBJ1-1 TRBV2 few NA
TGTGCCTGGAGTGGGACTGGCCTGAACACAGATACGCAGTATTTT CAWSGTGLNTDTQYF TRBJ2-3 TRBV30 few NA